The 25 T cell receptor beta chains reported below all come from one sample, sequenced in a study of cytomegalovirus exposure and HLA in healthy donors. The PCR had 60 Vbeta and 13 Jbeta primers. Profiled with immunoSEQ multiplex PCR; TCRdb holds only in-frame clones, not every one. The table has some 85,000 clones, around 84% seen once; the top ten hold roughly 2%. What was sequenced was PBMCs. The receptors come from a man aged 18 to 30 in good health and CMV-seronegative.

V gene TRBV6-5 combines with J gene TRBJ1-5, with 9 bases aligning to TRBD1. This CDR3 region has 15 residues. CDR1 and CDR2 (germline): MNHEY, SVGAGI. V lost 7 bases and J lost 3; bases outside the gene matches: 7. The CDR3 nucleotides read TGTGCCAGCAATCCGGGACAGGGCTACAATCAGCCCCAGCATTTT. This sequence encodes CASNPGQGYNQPQHF.

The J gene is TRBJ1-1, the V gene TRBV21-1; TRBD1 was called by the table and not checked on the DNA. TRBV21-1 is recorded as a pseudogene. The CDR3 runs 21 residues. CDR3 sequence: CASSKGRRTVIPPQWTTEAFF. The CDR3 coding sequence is TGTGCCAGCAGCAAAGGTCGACGGACAGTAATCCCCCCCCAGTGGACCACTGAAGCTTTCTTT.

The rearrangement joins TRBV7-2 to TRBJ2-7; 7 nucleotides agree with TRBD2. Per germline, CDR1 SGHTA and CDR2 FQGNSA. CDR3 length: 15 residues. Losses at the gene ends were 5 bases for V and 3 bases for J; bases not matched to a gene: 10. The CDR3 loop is CASSPSGLIIYEQYF. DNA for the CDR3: TGTGCCAGCAGCCCATCGGGACTAATCATCTACGAGCAGTACTTC.

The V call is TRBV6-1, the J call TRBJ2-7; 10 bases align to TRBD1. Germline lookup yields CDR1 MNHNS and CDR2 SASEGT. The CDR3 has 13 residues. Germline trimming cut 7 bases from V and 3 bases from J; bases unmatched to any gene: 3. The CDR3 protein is CASNRDRGYEQYF. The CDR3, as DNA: TGTGCCAGCAACCGGGACAGGGGCTACGAGCAGTACTTC.

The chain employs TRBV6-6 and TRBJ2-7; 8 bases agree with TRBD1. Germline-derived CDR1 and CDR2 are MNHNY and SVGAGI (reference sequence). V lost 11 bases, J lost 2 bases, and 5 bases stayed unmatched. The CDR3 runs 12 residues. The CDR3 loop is CAGGQGPYEQYF. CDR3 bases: TGTGCCGGTGGACAGGGACCCTACGAGCAGTACTTC.

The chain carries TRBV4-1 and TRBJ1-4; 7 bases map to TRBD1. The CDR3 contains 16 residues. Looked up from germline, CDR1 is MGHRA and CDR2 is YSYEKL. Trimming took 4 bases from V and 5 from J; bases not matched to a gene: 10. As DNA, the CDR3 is TGCGCCAGCAGCCCGGCGGGTGGGACAGACAATGAAAAACTGTTTTTT. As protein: CASSPAGGTDNEKLFF.

CDR3: CAINYSGGGYTF. CDR3 nucleotides: TGTGCCATCAATTACTCAGGGGGTGGCTACACCTTC. This chain links TRBV10-3 with TRBJ1-2; 7 bases match TRBD1. The CDR3 is 12 residues long. CDR1 and CDR2 (germline): ENHRY, SYGVKD. V was clipped by 7 bases and J by 7 bases; unmatched bases: 6.

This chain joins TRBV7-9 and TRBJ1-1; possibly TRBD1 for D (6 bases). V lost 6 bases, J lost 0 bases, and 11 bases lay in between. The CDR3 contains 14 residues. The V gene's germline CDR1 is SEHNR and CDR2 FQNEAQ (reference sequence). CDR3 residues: CASRRPGVNTEAFF. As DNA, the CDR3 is TGTGCCAGCAGGAGGCCAGGGGTGAACACTGAAGCTTTCTTT. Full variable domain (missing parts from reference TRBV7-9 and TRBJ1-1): DTGVSQNPRHKITKRGQNVTFRCDPISEHNRLYWYRQTLGQGPEFLTYFQNEAQLEKSRLLSDRFSAERPKGSFSTLEIQRTEQGDSAMYLCASRRPGVNTEAFFGQGTRLTVV.

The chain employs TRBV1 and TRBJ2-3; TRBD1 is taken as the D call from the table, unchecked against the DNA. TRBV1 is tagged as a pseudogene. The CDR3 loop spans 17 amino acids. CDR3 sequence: CTSSQKTGGQGTDTQYF. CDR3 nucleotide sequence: TGCACCAGCAGCCAGAAAACGGGGGGACAGGGCACAGATACGCAGTATTTT.

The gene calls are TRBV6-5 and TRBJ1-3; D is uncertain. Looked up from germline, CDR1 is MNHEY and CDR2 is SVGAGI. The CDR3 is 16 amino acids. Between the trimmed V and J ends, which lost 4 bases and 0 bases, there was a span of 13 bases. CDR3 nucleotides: TGTGCCAGCAGTTCCAAGAGGTTTCACTCTGGAAACACCATATATTTT. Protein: CASSSKRFHSGNTIYF.

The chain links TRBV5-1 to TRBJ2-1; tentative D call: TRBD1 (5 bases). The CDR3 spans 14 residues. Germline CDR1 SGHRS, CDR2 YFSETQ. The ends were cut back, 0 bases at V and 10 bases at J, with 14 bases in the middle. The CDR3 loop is CASSLEQGRREQFF. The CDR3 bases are TGCGCCAGCAGCTTGGAGCAGGGTCGGCGCGAGCAGTTCTTC.

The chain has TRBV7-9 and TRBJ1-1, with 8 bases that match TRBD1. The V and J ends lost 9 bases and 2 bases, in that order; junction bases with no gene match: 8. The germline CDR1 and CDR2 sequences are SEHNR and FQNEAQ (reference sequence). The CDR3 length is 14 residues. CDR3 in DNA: TGTGCCAGTCGTACAGGGGGGCGCAACACTGAAGCTTTCTTT. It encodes CASRTGGRNTEAFF.

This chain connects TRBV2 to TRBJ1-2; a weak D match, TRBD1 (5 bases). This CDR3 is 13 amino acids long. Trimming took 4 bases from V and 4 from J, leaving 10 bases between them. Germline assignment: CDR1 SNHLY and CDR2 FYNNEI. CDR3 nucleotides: TGTGCCAGCAGTGGCGGGGGGGGCTATGGCTACACCTTC. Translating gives CASSGGGGYGYTF.

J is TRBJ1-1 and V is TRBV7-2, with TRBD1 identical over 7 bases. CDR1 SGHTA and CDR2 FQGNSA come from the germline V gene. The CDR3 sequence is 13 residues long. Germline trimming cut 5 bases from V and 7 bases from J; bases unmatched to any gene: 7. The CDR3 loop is CASSPYTGVEAFF. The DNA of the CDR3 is TGTGCCAGCAGCCCATATACAGGGGTTGAAGCTTTCTTT.

The CDR3 protein is CASSPGLNQYEQYF. For the CDR3, the DNA is TGTGCCAGCAGTCCGGGACTTAACCAATACGAGCAGTACTTC. The chain carries TRBV11-3 and TRBJ2-7; TRBD2 is a possible D gene (6 bases). V was shortened by 6 bases and J by 4 bases, with 16 bases between the two germline ends. This CDR3 contains 14 residues. Germline V gives CDR1 SGHNT, CDR2 YENEEA.

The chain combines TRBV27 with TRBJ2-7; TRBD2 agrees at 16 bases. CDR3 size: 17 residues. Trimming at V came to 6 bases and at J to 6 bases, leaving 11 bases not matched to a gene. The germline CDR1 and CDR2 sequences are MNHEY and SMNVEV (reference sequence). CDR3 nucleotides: TGTGCCAGCAGCAAGGGACTAGCGGGAGGGGCCCATGGCGAGCAGTACTTC. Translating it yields CASSKGLAGGAHGEQYF.

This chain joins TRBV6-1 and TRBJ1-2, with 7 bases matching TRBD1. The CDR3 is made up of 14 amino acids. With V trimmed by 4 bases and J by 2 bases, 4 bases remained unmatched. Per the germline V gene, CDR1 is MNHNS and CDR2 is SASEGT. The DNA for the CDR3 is TGTGCCAGCAGTGGCACAGGGGTGAACTATGGCTACACCTTC. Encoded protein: CASSGTGVNYGYTF.

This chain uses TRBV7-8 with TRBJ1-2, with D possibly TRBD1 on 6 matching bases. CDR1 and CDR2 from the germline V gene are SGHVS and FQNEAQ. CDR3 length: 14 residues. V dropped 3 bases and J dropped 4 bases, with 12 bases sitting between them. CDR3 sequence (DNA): TGTGCCAGCAGCTTCCCAGGGGCGCGCTATGGCTACACCTTC. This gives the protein CASSFPGARYGYTF. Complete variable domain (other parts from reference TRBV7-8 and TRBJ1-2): GAGVSQSPRYKVAKRGQDVALRCDPISGHVSLFWYQQALGQGPEFLTYFQNEAQLDKSGLPSDRFFAERPEGSVSTLKIQRTQQEDSAVYLCASSFPGARYGYTFGSGTRLTVV.

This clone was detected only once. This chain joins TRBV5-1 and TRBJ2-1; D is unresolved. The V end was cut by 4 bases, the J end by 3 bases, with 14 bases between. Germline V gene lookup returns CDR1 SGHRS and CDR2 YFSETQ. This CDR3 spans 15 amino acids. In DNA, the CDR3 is TGCGCCAGCAGCCCGGAGCCTAATCTCTACAATGAGCAGTTCTTC. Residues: CASSPEPNLYNEQFF.

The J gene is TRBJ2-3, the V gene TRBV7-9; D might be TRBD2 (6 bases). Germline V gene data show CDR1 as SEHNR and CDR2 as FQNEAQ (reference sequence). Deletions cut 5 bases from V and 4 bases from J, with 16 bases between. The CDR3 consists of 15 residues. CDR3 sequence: CASSRGTLFADTQYF. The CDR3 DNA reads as TGTGCCAGCAGCCGGGGGACCTTGTTCGCAGATACGCAGTATTTT.

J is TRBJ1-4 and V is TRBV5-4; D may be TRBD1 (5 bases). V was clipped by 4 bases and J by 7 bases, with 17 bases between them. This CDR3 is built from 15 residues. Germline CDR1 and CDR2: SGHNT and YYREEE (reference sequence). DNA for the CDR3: TGTGCCAGCAGCACGAAACAGGAGAACTTTGAAAAACTGTTTTTT. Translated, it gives CASSTKQENFEKLFF. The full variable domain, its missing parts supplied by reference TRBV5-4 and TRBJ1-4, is ETGVTQSPTHLIKTRGQQVTLRCSSQSGHNTVSWYQQALGQGPQFIFQYYREEENGRGNFPPRFSGLQFPNYSSELNVNALELDDSALYLCASSTKQENFEKLFFGSGTQLSVL.

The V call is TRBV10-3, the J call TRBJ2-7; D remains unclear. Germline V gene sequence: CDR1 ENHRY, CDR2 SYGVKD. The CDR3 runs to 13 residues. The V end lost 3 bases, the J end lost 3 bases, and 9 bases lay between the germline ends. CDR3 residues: CAISDVRVYEQYF. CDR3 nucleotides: TGTGCCATCAGTGATGTTCGGGTCTACGAGCAGTACTTC.

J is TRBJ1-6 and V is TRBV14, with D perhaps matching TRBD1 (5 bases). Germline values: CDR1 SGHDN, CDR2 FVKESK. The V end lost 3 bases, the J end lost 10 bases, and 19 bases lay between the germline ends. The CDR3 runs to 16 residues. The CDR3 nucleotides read TGTGCCAGCAGCCAGGGAACTAACTACCCAGGGTCACCCCTCCACTTT. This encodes CASSQGTNYPGSPLHF.

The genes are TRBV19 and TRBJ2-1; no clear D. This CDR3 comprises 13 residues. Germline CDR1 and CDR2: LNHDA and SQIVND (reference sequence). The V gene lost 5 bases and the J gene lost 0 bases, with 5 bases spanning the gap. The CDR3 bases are TGTGCCAGTAGTCCGCGCTCCTACAATGAGCAGTTCTTC. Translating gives CASSPRSYNEQFF.

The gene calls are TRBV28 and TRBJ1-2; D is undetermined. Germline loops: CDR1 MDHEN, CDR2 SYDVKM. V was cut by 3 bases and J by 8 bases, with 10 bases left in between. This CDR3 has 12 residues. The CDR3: CASSFGSLGYTF. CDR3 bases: TGTGCCAGCAGTTTTGGCAGTCTGGGCTACACCTTC.